The 20 T cell receptor beta chains given below trace back to one sample, sequenced in a study of chemoradiotherapy in HPV16-positive cancers. The table came from immunoSEQ multiplex PCR; TCRdb's copy has only in-frame clones and leaves some out. The repertoire holds 9,500 to 15,000 clones, with approximately 85% as singletons. Sampling was conducted from a patient who underwent chemoradiotherapy. The receptor source for this set is a human donor with HPV-associated anogenital cancer.

The CDR3 nucleotides read TGTGCCAGCAGCCAAGACAGTCGAGCTTTCTTT. It translates to CASSQDSRAFF. The V call is TRBV14, the J call TRBJ1-1; D call uncertain. V lost 0 bases, J lost 10 bases, and 6 bases lay in between. The germline V gene has CDR1 SGHDN and CDR2 FVKESK. The CDR3 has 11 residues.

The V gene is TRBV19, the J gene TRBJ2-3; 8 nucleotides line up with TRBD2. The germline gives CDR1 LNHDA, CDR2 SQIVND (reference sequence). This CDR3 region has 15 residues. V gave up 6 bases and J gave up 2 bases; unmatched junction bases: 7. This chain's CDR3 is CASSTTGGPTDTQYF. The CDR3 DNA follows: TGTGCCAGTAGCACCACGGGGGGGCCCACAGATACGCAGTATTTT.

The rearrangement links TRBV4-1 to TRBJ2-7, with 9 bases matching TRBD2. With V trimmed by 0 bases and J by 4 bases, 7 bases remained unmatched. Germline values: CDR1 MGHRA, CDR2 YSYEKL. CDR3 size: 16 residues. The CDR3 here is CASSQEDGGGAYEQYF. The CDR3 DNA reads as TGCGCCAGCAGCCAAGAAGACGGCGGGGGGGCTTACGAGCAGTACTTC.

The V and J genes are TRBV5-1 and TRBJ1-6, with D hard to call. Germline lookup yields CDR1 SGHRS and CDR2 YFSETQ. Trimming pared 3 bases from V and 0 bases from J, leaving 4 bases between. CDR3 length: 14 amino acids. The CDR3 nucleotides read TGCGCCAGCAGCTCTTACTCCTATAATTCACCCCTCCACTTT. Amino acids: CASSSYSYNSPLHF. The variable domain in full, completed from reference TRBV5-1 and TRBJ1-6, reads KAGVTQTPRYLIKTRGQQVTLSCSPISGHRSVSWYQQTPGQGLQFLFEYFSETQRNKGNFPGRFSGRQFSNSRSEMNVSTLELGDSALYLCASSSYSYNSPLHFGNGTRLTVT.

This chain links TRBV12-5 with TRBJ2-2; TRBD1 agrees at 7 bases. The length of the CDR3 is 15 residues. The ends lost 1 base at V and 1 base at J; junction bases unmatched: 0. Germline CDR1 is LGHNT and CDR2 is FRNRAP. CDR3: CASGLGTGNTGELFF. DNA of the CDR3: TGTGCTAGTGGTTTGGGGACAGGGAACACCGGGGAGCTGTTTTTT.

This chain uses TRBV12-5 with TRBJ2-1; 9 positions match TRBD1. Trimming removed 1 base from V and 8 bases from J; junction bases left unmatched: 12. This CDR3 spans 17 amino acids. Germline CDR1 LGHNT, CDR2 FRNRAP. The CDR3 nucleotides read TGTGCTAGTGGTTTGGCAACCGGGACAGGGAGGGTCGATGAGCAGTTCTTC. This gives the protein CASGLATGTGRVDEQFF. The complete variable domain, with remaining parts taken from reference TRBV12-5 and TRBJ2-1, reads DARVTQTPRHKVTEMGQEVTMRCQPILGHNTVFWYRQTMMQGLELLAYFRNRAPLDDSGMPKDRFSAEMPDATLATLKIQPSEPRDSAVYFCASGLATGTGRVDEQFFGPGTRLTVL.

The chain has TRBV28 and TRBJ1-5; D is perhaps TRBD1 (5 bases). This CDR3 spans 15 amino acids. Germline CDR1 and CDR2: MDHEN and SYDVKM. Trimming left V 2 bases short and J 6 bases short, with 14 bases between. In nucleotides, the CDR3 is TGTGCCAGCAGTTTAATAGACCAGGGAGTTCAGCCCCAGCATTTT. It encodes CASSLIDQGVQPQHF.

The rearrangement uses TRBV5-1 and TRBJ1-2; the match to TRBD1 covers 8 bases. In germline, CDR1 is SGHRS, CDR2 YFSETQ. The CDR3 is 17 amino acids. V shed 0 bases and J 4 bases; nucleotides not matched to a gene: 11. CDR3 nucleotide sequence: TGCGCCAGCAGCTTGGGGGCACTGACAGGGGAATCCTATGGCTACACCTTC. Amino acids: CASSLGALTGESYGYTF.

This clone has only one observation. V and J are TRBV11-2 and TRBJ1-2; D is uncertain. This CDR3 is 13 amino acids long. CDR1 SGHAT and CDR2 FQNNGV come from the germline V gene. V shed 4 bases and J shed 6 bases, with 12 bases lying between them. CDR3 residues: CASSSAPYHGYTF. CDR3 in DNA: TGTGCCAGCAGCTCGGCCCCATATCATGGCTACACCTTC. The full variable domain, completed using reference TRBV11-2 and TRBJ1-2, is EAGVAQSPRYKIIEKRQSVAFWCNPISGHATLYWYQQILGQGPKLLIQFQNNGVVDDSQLPKDRFSAERLKGVDSTLKIQPAKLEDSAVYLCASSSAPYHGYTFGSGTRLTVV.

The chain couples TRBV5-1 to TRBJ2-6; TRBD2 matches at 12 bases. The V segment lost 3 bases and the J segment 4 bases; nucleotides outside the gene matches: 14. The CDR3 totals 20 residues. Germline V gene sequence: CDR1 SGHRS, CDR2 YFSETQ. CDR3: CASSSYPLAGGLGGANVLTF. DNA for the CDR3: TGCGCCAGCAGCTCCTACCCACTAGCGGGGGGCTTGGGAGGGGCCAACGTCCTGACTTTC.

The rearrangement links TRBV5-1 to TRBJ1-2; no firm D call. The V gene's germline CDR1 is SGHRS and CDR2 YFSETQ. Between the trimmed V and J ends, which lost 0 bases and 8 bases, there was a span of 5 bases. CDR3 length equals 11 residues. In DNA, the CDR3 is TGCGCCAGCAGCTTGGATGGGGGCTACACCTTC. As protein: CASSLDGGYTF. Variable domain in full (rest from reference TRBV5-1 and TRBJ1-2): KAGVTQTPRYLIKTRGQQVTLSCSPISGHRSVSWYQQTPGQGLQFLFEYFSETQRNKGNFPGRFSGRQFSNSRSEMNVSTLELGDSALYLCASSLDGGYTFGSGTRLTVV.

This clone was picked up a small number of times. The rearrangement uses TRBV6-6 and TRBJ2-2; unclear D gene. The CDR3 is made up of 14 amino acids. CDR1 and CDR2 (germline): MNHNY, SVGAGI (reference sequence). V dropped 5 bases and J dropped 3 bases, with 10 bases sitting between them. This CDR3 is CASSPRPDTGELFF. CDR3 DNA sequence: TGTGCCAGCAGTCCCCGACCGGACACCGGGGAGCTGTTTTTT.

CDR3 amino acids: CASSLGTGGGLEQYF. CDR3 nucleotide sequence: TGTGCCAGCAGCTTAGGAACAGGGGGCGGTCTAGAGCAGTACTTC. The chain carries TRBV7-2 and TRBJ2-7, with 9 nucleotides matching TRBD1. Germline values: CDR1 SGHTA, CDR2 FQGNSA. Trimming at V came to 1 base and at J to 7 bases, leaving 8 bases not matched to a gene. This CDR3 comprises 15 residues.

The chain combines TRBV9 with TRBJ2-1, with D tentatively TRBD2 (6 bases). CDR1 and CDR2 (germline): SGDLS, YYNGEE. V dropped 4 bases and J dropped 7 bases, with 15 bases sitting between them. This CDR3 has 14 amino acids. Here the CDR3 DNA reads TGTGCCAGCAGCTTGCTCGGGACTGGTAATGAGCAGTTCTTC. It specifies CASSLLGTGNEQFF.

The CDR3 protein is CASGLQAGSQPQHF. The DNA for the CDR3 is TGTGCTAGTGGTTTGCAGGCAGGGTCTCAGCCCCAGCATTTT. The chain recombines TRBV12-5 with TRBJ1-5, with D perhaps TRBD1 (5 bases). Trimming removed 2 bases from V and 6 bases from J, with 11 bases in between. In germline, CDR1 is LGHNT, CDR2 FRNRAP. There are 14 residues in the CDR3.

This clone occurred a few times. This chain connects TRBV7-6 to TRBJ1-1; no firm D call. The V end was cut by 5 bases, the J end by 2 bases, with 15 bases between. The germline gives CDR1 SGHVS, CDR2 FNYEAQ. The CDR3 loop spans 15 amino acids. This chain's CDR3 is CASSPNGASNTEAFF. The CDR3 DNA reads TGTGCCAGCAGCCCTAATGGCGCATCAAACACTGAAGCTTTCTTT.

The chain couples TRBV5-6 to TRBJ1-2, with a tentative D call TRBD1 (6 bases). This CDR3 is built from 12 residues. Trimming removed 0 bases from V and 13 bases from J, with 13 bases in between. Germline CDR1 and CDR2: SGHDT and YYEEEE. As DNA, the CDR3 is TGTGCCAGCAGCTTGGCCCAGGGGTCCCCCACCTTC. Its protein product is CASSLAQGSPTF.

This clone was detected only a few times. This chain connects TRBV5-1 to TRBJ1-1; D unclear. This CDR3 is built from 14 residues. Germline V CDR1 and CDR2: SGHRS, YFSETQ. Trimming removed 4 bases at V and 4 bases at J, with 14 bases between. The CDR3 sequence is CASSQDAASTEAFF. In DNA, the CDR3 is TGCGCCAGCAGCCAGGACGCGGCCTCCACTGAAGCTTTCTTT.

This clone was counted once. This chain connects TRBV13 to TRBJ2-5, with 7 bases fitting TRBD2. This CDR3 spans 15 amino acids. Trimming took 4 bases from V and 4 from J; bases not matched to a gene: 9. Germline lookup yields CDR1 PRHDT and CDR2 FYEKMQ (reference sequence). The CDR3 sequence: CASSSTSGGRETQYF. As DNA, the CDR3 is TGTGCCAGCAGCTCCACTTCGGGGGGTAGAGAGACCCAGTACTTC.

The rearrangement links TRBV5-1 to TRBJ2-1, with 9 bases lining up with TRBD2. There are 14 residues in the CDR3. Germline CDR1 and CDR2: SGHRS and YFSETQ. V lost 3 bases to trimming and J lost 6 bases; unmatched junction nucleotides: 4. CDR3 DNA sequence: TGCGCCAGCAGCTCCGGACTAGCGTTCAATGAGCAGTTCTTC. This encodes CASSSGLAFNEQFF.